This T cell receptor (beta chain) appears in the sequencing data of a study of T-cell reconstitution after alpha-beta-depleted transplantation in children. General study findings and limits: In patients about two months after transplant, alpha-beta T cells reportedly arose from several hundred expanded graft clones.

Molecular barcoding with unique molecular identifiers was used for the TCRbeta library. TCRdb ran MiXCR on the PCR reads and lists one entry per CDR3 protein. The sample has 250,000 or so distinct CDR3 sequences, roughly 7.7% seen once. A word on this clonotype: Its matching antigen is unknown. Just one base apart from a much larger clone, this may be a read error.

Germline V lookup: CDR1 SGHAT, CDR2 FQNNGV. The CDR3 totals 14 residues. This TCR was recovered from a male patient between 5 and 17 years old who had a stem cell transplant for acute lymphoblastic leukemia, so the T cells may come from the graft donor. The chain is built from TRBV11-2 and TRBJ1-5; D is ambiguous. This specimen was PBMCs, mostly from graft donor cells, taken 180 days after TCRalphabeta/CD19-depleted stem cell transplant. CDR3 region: CARSLETEIQPQHF. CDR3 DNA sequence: TGTGCCAGGAGCTTAGAAACAGAGATTCAGCCCCAGCATTTT.